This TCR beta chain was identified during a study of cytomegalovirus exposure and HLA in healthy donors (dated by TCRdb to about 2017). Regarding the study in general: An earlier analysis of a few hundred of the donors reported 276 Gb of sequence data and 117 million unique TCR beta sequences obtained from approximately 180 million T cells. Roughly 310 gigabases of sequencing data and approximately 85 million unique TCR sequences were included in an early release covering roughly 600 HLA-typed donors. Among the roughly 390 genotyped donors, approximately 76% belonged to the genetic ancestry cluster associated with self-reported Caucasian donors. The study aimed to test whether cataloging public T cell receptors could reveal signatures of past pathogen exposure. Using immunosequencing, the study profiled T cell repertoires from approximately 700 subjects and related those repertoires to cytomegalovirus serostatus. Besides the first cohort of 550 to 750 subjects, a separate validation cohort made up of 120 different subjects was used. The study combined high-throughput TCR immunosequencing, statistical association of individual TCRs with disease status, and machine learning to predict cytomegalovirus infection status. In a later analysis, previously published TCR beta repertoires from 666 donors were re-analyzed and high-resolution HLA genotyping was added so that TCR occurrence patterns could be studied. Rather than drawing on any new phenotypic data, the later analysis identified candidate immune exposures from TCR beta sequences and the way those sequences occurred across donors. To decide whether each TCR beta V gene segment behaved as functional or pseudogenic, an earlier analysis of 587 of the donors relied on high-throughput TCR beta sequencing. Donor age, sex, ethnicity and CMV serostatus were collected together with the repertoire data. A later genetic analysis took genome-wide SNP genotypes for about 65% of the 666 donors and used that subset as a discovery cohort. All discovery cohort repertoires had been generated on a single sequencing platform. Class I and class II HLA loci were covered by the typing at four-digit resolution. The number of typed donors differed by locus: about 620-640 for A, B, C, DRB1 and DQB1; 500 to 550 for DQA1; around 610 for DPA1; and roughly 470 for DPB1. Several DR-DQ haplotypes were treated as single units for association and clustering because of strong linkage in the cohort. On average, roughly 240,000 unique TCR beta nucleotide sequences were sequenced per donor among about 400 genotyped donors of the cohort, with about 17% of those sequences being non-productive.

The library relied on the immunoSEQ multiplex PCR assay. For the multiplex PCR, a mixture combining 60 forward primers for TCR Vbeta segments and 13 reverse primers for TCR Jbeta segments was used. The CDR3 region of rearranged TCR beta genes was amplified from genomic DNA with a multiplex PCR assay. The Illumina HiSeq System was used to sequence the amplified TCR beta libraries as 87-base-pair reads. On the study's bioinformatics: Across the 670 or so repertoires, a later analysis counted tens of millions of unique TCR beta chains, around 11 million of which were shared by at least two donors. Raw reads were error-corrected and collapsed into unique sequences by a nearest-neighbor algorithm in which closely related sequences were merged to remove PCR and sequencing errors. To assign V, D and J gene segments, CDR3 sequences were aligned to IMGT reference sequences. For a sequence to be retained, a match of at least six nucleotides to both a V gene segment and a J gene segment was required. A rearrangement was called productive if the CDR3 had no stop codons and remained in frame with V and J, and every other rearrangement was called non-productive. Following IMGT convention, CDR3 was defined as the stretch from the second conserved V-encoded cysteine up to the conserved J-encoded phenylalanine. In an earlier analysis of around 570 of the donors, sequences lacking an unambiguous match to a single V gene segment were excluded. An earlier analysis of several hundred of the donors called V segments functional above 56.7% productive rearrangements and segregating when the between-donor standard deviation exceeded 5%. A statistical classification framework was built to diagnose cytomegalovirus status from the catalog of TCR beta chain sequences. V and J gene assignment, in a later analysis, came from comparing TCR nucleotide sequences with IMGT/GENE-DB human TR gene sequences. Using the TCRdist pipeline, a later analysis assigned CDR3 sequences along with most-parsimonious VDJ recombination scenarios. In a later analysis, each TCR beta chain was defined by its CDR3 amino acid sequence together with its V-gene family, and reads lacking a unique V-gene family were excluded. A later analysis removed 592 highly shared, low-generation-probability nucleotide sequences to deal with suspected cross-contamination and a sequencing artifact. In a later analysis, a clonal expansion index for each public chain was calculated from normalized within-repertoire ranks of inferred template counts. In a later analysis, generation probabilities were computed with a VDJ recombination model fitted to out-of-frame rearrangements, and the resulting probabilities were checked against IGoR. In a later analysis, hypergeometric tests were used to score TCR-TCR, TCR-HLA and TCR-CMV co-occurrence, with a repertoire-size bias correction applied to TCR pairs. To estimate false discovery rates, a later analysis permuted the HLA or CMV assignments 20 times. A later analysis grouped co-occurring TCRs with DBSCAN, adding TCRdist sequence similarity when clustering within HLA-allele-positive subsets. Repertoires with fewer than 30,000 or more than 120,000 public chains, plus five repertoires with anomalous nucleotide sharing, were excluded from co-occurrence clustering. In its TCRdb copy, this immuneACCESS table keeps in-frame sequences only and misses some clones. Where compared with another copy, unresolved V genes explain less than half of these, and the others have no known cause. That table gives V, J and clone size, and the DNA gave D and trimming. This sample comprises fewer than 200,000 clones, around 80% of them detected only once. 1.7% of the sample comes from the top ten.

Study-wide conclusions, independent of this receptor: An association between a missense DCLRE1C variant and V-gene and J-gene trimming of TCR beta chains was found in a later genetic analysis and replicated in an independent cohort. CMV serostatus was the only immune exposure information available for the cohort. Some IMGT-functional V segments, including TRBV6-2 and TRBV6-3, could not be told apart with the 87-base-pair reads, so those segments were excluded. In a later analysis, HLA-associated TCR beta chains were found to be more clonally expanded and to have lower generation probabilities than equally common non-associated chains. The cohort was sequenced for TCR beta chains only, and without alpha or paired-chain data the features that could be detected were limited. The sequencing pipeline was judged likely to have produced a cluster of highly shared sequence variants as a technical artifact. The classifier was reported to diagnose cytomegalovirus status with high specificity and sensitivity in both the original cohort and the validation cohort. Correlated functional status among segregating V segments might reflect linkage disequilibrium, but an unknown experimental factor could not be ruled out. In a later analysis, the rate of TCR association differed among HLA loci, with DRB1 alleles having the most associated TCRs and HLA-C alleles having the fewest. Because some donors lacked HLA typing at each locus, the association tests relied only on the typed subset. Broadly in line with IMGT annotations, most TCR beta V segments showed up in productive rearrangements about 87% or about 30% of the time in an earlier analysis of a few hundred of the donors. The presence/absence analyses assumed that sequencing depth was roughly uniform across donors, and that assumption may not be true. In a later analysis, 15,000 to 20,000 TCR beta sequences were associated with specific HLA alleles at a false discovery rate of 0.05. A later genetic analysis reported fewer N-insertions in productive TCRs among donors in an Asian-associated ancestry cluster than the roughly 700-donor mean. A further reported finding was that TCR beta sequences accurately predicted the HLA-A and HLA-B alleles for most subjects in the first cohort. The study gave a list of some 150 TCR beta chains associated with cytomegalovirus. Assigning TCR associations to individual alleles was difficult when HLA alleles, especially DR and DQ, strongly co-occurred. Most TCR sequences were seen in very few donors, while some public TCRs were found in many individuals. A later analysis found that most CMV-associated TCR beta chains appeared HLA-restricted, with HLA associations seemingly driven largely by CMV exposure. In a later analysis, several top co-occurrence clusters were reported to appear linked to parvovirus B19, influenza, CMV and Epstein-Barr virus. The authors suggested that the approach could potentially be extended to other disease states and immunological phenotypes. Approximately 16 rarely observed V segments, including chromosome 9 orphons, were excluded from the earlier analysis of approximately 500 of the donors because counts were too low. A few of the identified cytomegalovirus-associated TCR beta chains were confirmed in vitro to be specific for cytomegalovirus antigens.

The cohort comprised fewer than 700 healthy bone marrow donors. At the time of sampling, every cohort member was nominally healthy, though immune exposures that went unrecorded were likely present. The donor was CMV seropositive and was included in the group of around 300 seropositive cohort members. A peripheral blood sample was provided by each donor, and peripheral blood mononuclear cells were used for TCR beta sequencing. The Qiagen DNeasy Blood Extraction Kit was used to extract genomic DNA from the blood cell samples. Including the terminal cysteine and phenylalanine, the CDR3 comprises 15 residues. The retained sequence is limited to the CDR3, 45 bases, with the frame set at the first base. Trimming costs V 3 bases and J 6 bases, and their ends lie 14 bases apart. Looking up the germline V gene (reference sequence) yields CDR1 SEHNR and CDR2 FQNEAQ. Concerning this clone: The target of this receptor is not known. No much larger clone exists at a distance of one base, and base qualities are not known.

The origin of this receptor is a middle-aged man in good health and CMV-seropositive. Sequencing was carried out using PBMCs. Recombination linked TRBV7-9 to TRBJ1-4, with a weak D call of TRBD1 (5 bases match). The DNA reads TGTGCCAGCAGCTTTTCGGGGGGAGGGGATGAAAAACTGTTTTTT. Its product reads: CASSFSGGGDEKLFF.